This T cell receptor beta chain was profiled in a study of spatial heterogeneity in lung cancer. As for the study in general: Within tumor regions, the number of TCR transcripts tracked closely with a T cell module score obtained from matched bulk RNA-seq. Every unique TCR and UMI combination, on average, appeared more than ten times in raw reads. Regarding the study as a whole: Estimation of coverage gave values of about 7% for alpha and approximately 12% for beta chains in tumor T cells. Expanded intratumoral alpha and beta TCR counts tracked tumor mutation counts.

Unmatched junction bases numbered 11, after V lost 0 bases and J lost 10 bases. This CDR3 has 17 residues. From germline, CDR1 is KGHDR and CDR2 SFDVKD. Each CDR3 protein gets one entry after TCRdb re-called the 5' RACE reads with MiXCR. Of 630 or so distinct CDR3 sequences in the sample, 6.5% to 9% were seen once. The time point was: sample taken at primary tumor resection. Whole RNA, isolated from tumor, nontumor lung or frozen PBMC, was sequenced without prior sorting. This clonotype qualifies as large. Its antigen is not known. This TCR was recovered from a male donor with early-stage non-small cell lung cancer. Material: lung tumor tissue, obtained at surgery. The gene calls are TRBV24-1 and TRBJ2-1; 10 positions match TRBD2. The DNA for the CDR3 is TGTGCCACCAGTGATTTGCAATCCGGGACTAGCGATTGGGAGCAGTTCTTC. This gives the protein CATSDLQSGTSDWEQFF.